The 21 T cell receptor beta chains below were found in one sample sequenced in a study of beta chain features in type 1 diabetes. The antigens for these receptors are not known. Study conclusions and caveats: All four CD4+ subsets from Type 1 diabetes patients carried moderately but significantly shorter TCRB CDR3s.

As every portion of the isolated RNA was reverse transcribed, the sequencing read expressed TCRB transcripts. Some clones are missing from TCRdb's copy, which holds only in-frame ones; the method was immunoSEQ multiplex PCR. The sample consists of around 40,000 clones, 66% of them appearing once. Sample: Tregs from blood. The receptors were sampled from a woman in her late teens or twenties with type 1 diabetes.

The V gene is TRBV7-6, the J gene TRBJ2-5; D unclear. The CDR3 has 14 residues. The ends were cut back, 5 bases at V and 5 bases at J, with 15 bases in the middle. CDR1 is SGHVS, CDR2 FNYEAQ, per germline. The CDR3 region has the DNA TGTGCCAGCAGCCCAGCTGGGCCCCGGGAGACCCAGTACTTC. This translates into CASSPAGPRETQYF.

This chain links TRBV5-1 with TRBJ2-7, with D possibly being TRBD1 (5 bases). Germline values: CDR1 SGHRS, CDR2 YFSETQ. V lost 0 bases, J lost 5 bases, and 15 bases lay in between. The CDR3 is 15 amino acids. The CDR3 DNA sequence: TGCGCCAGCAGCTTGGGGGGCAGGGCAACCAACGAGCAGTACTTC. This translates into CASSLGGRATNEQYF.

The chain has TRBV19 and TRBJ2-5, with a tentative D call TRBD2 (5 bases). This CDR3 region has 13 residues. V was clipped by 1 base and J by 5 bases, with 8 bases between them. The germline gives CDR1 LNHDA, CDR2 SQIVND (reference sequence). The CDR3 DNA sequence: TGTGCCAGTAGTATAGGCCGGAGGGAGACCCAGTACTTC. The encoded protein is CASSIGRRETQYF.

J is TRBJ2-7 and V is TRBV7-2; TRBD2 aligns across 11 bases. The ends lost 0 bases at V and 2 bases at J; junction bases unmatched: 3. The CDR3 totals 16 residues. Germline V CDR1 and CDR2: SGHTA, FQGNSA. In DNA, the CDR3 is TGTGCCAGCAGCTTAGCGGGGACTAGCGGAGCCTACGAGCAGTACTTC. Its protein product is CASSLAGTSGAYEQYF.

The chain employs TRBV9 and TRBJ2-7; 7 positions agree with TRBD2. CDR3 length: 13 residues. Trimming removed 7 bases from V and 0 bases from J; junction bases left unmatched: 4. From germline, CDR1 is SGDLS and CDR2 YYNGEE. CDR3: CASGGGSSYEQYF. The DNA for the CDR3 is TGTGCCAGCGGGGGGGGGAGCTCCTACGAGCAGTACTTC.

The chain employs TRBV7-9 and TRBJ1-2; TRBD1 might be the D (6 bases). The V gene lost 4 bases and the J gene lost 8 bases, with 20 bases spanning the gap. The CDR3 runs to 15 residues. The germline CDR1 and CDR2 sequences are SEHNR and FQNEAQ (reference sequence). The CDR3 sequence is CASSSDSRGSFGYTF. The CDR3 DNA reads as TGTGCCAGCAGCTCTGATTCCAGGGGATCGTTCGGCTACACCTTC.

The chain links TRBV14 to TRBJ2-3; no clear D gene. The V end lost 4 bases, the J end lost 5 bases, and 19 bases lay between the germline ends. This CDR3 has 16 residues. Germline values: CDR1 SGHDN, CDR2 FVKESK. The CDR3, as DNA: TGTGCCAGCAGCCCGCGGAATCGAGGCGGCATAGATACGCAGTATTTT. Its protein is CASSPRNRGGIDTQYF.

In DNA, the CDR3 is TGTGCCAGCAGCCTATTACAGGGGATAGCGGGAGTAGCGCAGTTCTTC. It is translated as CASSLLQGIAGVAQFF. The chain couples TRBV7-9 to TRBJ2-1, with TRBD2 matching 9 bases. CDR1 and CDR2 from the germline V gene are SEHNR and FQNEAQ (reference sequence). This CDR3 has 16 amino acids. After removal of 5 bases from V and 12 bases from J, the junction contained 17 bases not matched to a gene.

The chain joins TRBV5-1 to TRBJ2-7; D is perhaps TRBD2 (6 bases). Germline V lookup: CDR1 SGHRS, CDR2 YFSETQ. Deletions cut 1 base from V and 7 bases from J, with 18 bases between. The CDR3 consists of 15 residues. The CDR3 spells CASSLSPSGREEQYF. CDR3 bases: TGCGCCAGCAGCTTGTCGCCCAGCGGACGGGAGGAGCAGTACTTC.

The chain employs TRBV9 and TRBJ2-5; 10 nucleotides match TRBD1. The DNA matches TRBJ2-7 better at its end, which makes the J call doubtful. This CDR3 comprises 20 residues. CDR1 is SGDLS and CDR2 is YYNGEE in the germline V gene. The CDR3 nucleotides are TGTGCCAGCAGCGTAGAGAGATGGGACAGGGGAGTTGGTATTTGCTACGAGCAGTACTTC. Translated, it gives CASSVERWDRGVGICYEQYF.

The gene calls are TRBV14 and TRBJ2-1; unclear D gene. Trimming cost V 4 bases and J 8 bases, with 12 bases left between them. The CDR3 is 13 residues long. Germline loops: CDR1 SGHDN, CDR2 FVKESK. In DNA, the CDR3 is TGTGCCAGCAGCCTCAACTACGCGGATGAGCAGTTCTTC. It translates to CASSLNYADEQFF.

The chain combines TRBV28 with TRBJ2-5; possible D gene TRBD2, 5 bases. Trimming stripped 1 base from V and 7 bases from J, with 10 bases between. The CDR3 spans 13 residues. Germline assignment: CDR1 MDHEN and CDR2 SYDVKM. The CDR3 coding sequence is TGTGCCAGCAGTTTATTTGAACGGGGGACCCAGTACTTC. This codes for CASSLFERGTQYF.

The chain uses TRBV2 and TRBJ2-1; TRBD2 matches 10 bases. Germline CDR1 is SNHLY and CDR2 is FYNNEI. Unmatched junction bases numbered 4, after V lost 5 bases and J lost 0 bases. There are 16 residues in the CDR3. The CDR3 DNA reads as TGTGCCAGCAGTCGGCGACTAGCGGGCTCCTACAATGAGCAGTTCTTC. Translated, it gives CASSRRLAGSYNEQFF. The full variable domain, in which reference TRBV2 and TRBJ2-1 provide the parts outside the CDR3, is EPEVTQTPSHQVTQMGQEVILRCVPISNHLYFYWYRQILGQKVEFLVSFYNNEISEKSEIFDDQFSVERPDGSNFTLKIRSTKLEDSAMYFCASSRRLAGSYNEQFFGPGTRLTVL.

The chain links TRBV28 to TRBJ2-7; D is possibly TRBD1 (5 bases). V lost 2 bases and J lost 1, with 6 bases in between. The CDR3 totals 13 residues. Germline V gives CDR1 MDHEN, CDR2 SYDVKM. The DNA for the CDR3 is TGTGCCAGCAGTTTACCAGGGTCCTACGAGCAGTACTTC. It translates to CASSLPGSYEQYF.

V usage is TRBV11-2 and J usage is TRBJ2-7; tentatively, D is TRBD2 (5 bases). The CDR3 length is 14 residues. CDR1 SGHAT and CDR2 FQNNGV come from the germline V gene. Between the trimmed V and J ends, which lost 5 bases and 4 bases, there was a span of 15 bases. For the CDR3, the DNA is TGTGCCAGCAGCCCCTTTCGGGGAAGGTACGAGCAGTACTTC. This codes for CASSPFRGRYEQYF.

The chain couples TRBV11-2 to TRBJ1-1; possible D gene TRBD1, 6 bases. Trimming removed 6 bases from V and 1 base from J, with 12 bases in between. The CDR3 extends over 14 amino acids. Looked up from germline, CDR1 is SGHAT and CDR2 is FQNNGV. CDR3 sequence: CASREQGWNTEAFF. The CDR3 nucleotides read TGTGCCAGCAGGGAACAGGGTTGGAACACTGAAGCTTTCTTT.

This chain connects TRBV7-9 to TRBJ2-7, with TRBD1 matching 11 bases. CDR1 SEHNR and CDR2 FQNEAQ come from the germline V gene (reference sequence). Trimming cost V 4 bases and J 4 bases; bases outside gene matches: 3. This CDR3 is built from 14 residues. In nucleotides, the CDR3 is TGTGCCAGCAGCTGGGGACAGGGGGAATACGAGCAGTACTTC. It translates to CASSWGQGEYEQYF.

This chain uses TRBV7-2 with TRBJ2-5; possibly TRBD1 for D (7 bases). The CDR3 runs to 13 residues. CDR1 is SGHTA and CDR2 is FQGNSA in the germline V gene. Trimming removed 5 bases at V and 5 bases at J, with 12 bases between. In DNA form, the CDR3 reads TGTGCCAGCAGCAAGACAGGGAGGGAGACCCAGTACTTC. It is translated as CASSKTGRETQYF.

The CDR3 sequence: CASSWSGDQPQHF. The CDR3 region has the DNA TGTGCCAGCAGCTGGTCCGGAGATCAGCCCCAGCATTTT. V usage is TRBV5-5 and J usage is TRBJ1-5; D is uncertain. This CDR3 has 13 residues. Germline-derived CDR1 and CDR2 are SGHKS and YYEKEE (reference sequence). The V end was cut by 3 bases, the J end by 5 bases, with 9 bases between.

The chain employs TRBV6-5 and TRBJ2-2; 8 bases align to TRBD1. The CDR3 has 14 residues. Germline trimming cut 6 bases from V and 5 bases from J; bases unmatched to any gene: 5. Per the germline V gene, CDR1 is MNHEY and CDR2 is SVGAGI. The CDR3 region is CASRRTGGTGELFF. CDR3 nucleotide sequence: TGTGCCAGCAGACGAACAGGGGGAACCGGGGAGCTGTTTTTT.

The chain couples TRBV7-2 to TRBJ2-7; 8 nucleotides line up with TRBD1. The CDR3 extends over 14 amino acids. Germline assignment: CDR1 SGHTA and CDR2 FQGNSA. The junction had 5 bases not matched to a gene; V was cut back by 4 bases and J by 3 bases. CDR3 sequence reads: CASSSGTGRYEQYF. Written as DNA, the CDR3 is TGTGCCAGCAGCTCCGGGACAGGACGCTACGAGCAGTACTTC.